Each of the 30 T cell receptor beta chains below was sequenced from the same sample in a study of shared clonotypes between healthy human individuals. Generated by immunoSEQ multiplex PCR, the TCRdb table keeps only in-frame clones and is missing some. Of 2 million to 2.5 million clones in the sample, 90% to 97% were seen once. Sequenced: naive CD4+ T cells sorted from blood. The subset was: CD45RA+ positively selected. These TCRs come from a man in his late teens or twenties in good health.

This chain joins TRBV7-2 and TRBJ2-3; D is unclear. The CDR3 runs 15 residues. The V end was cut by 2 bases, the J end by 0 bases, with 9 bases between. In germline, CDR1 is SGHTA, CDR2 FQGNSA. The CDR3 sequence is CASSLKRFSTDTQYF. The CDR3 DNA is TGTGCCAGCAGCTTAAAGAGGTTTAGCACAGATACGCAGTATTTT. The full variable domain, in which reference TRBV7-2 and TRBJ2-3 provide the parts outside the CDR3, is GAGVSQSPSNKVTEKGKDVELRCDPISGHTALYWYRQSLGQGLEFLIYFQGNSAPDKSGLPSDRFSAERTGGSVSTLTIQRTQQEDSAVYLCASSLKRFSTDTQYFGPGTRLTVL.

The CDR3 DNA reads TGTGCCAGCAGTGAATTGCTCAGTCAAGAGACCCAGTACTTC. It yields the protein CASSELLSQETQYF. The chain is built from TRBV2 and TRBJ2-5; no definite D call. This CDR3 has 14 residues. The germline CDR1 and CDR2 sequences are SNHLY and FYNNEI. V gave up 2 bases and J gave up 2 bases, with 9 bases separating them.

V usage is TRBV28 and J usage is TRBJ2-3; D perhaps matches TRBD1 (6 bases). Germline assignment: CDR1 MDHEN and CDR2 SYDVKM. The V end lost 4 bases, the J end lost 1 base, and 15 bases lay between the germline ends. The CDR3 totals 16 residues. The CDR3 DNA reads TGTGCCAGCAGTTCGTCACAGGGTAGCGGCACAGATACGCAGTATTTT. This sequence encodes CASSSSQGSGTDTQYF.

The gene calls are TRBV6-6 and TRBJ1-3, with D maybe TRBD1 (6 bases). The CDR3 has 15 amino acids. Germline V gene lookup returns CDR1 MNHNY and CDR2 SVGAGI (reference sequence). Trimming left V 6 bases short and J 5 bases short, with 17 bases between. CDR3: CASSPQGSYRNTIYF. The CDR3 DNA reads TGTGCCAGCAGCCCCCAGGGGTCATATCGAAACACCATATATTTT.

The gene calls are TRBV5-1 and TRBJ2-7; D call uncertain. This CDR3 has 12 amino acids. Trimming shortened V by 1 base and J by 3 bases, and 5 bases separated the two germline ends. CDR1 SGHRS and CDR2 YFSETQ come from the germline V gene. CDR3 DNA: TGCGCCAGCAGCTTGACCCTCTACGAGCAGTACTTC. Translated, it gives CASSLTLYEQYF. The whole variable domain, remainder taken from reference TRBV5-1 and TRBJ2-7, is KAGVTQTPRYLIKTRGQQVTLSCSPISGHRSVSWYQQTPGQGLQFLFEYFSETQRNKGNFPGRFSGRQFSNSRSEMNVSTLELGDSALYLCASSLTLYEQYFGPGTRLTVT.

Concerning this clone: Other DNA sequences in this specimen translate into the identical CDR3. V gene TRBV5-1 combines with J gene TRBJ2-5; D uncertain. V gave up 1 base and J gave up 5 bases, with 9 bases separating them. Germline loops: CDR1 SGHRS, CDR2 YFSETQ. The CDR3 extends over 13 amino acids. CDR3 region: CASSLYGRETQYF. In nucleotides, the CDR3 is TGCGCCAGCAGCTTGTACGGTAGGGAGACCCAGTACTTC.

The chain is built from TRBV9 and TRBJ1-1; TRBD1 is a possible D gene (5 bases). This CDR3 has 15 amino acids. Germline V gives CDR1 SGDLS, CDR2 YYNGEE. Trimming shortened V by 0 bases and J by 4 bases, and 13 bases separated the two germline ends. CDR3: CASSVGPGWGTEAFF. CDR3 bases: TGTGCCAGCAGCGTAGGGCCAGGGTGGGGCACTGAAGCTTTCTTT.

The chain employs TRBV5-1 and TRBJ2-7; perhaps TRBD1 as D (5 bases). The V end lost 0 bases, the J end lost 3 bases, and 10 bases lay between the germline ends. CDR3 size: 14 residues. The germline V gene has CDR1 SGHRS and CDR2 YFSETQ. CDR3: CASSLGPTGYEQYF. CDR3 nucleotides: TGCGCCAGCAGCTTGGGCCCTACAGGCTACGAGCAGTACTTC.

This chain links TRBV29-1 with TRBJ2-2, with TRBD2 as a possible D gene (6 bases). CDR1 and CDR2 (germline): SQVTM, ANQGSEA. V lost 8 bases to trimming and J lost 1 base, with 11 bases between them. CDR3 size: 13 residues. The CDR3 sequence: CSSKEGNTGELFF. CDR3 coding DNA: TGCAGCTCTAAGGAGGGGAACACCGGGGAGCTGTTTTTT.

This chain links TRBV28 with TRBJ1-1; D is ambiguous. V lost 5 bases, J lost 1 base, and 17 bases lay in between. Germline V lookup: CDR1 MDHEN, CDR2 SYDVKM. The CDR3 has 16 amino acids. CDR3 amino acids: CASSVAPGRSNTEAFF. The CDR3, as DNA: TGTGCCAGCAGTGTAGCCCCGGGCAGATCGAACACTGAAGCTTTCTTT. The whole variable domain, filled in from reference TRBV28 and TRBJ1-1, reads DVKVTQSSRYLVKRTGEKVFLECVQDMDHENMFWYRQDPGLGLRLIYFSYDVKMKEKGDIPEGYSVSREKKERFSLILESASTNQTSMYLCASSVAPGRSNTEAFFGQGTRLTVV.

The DNA for the CDR3 is TGTGCCAGCAGGGACATCGGGCAGCCCCAGCATTTT. Translated, it gives CASRDIGQPQHF. This chain links TRBV6-1 with TRBJ1-5; possibly TRBD1 for D (5 bases). The CDR3 length is 12 residues. From germline, CDR1 is MNHNS and CDR2 SASEGT. Deletions cut 6 bases from V and 7 bases from J, with 10 bases between.

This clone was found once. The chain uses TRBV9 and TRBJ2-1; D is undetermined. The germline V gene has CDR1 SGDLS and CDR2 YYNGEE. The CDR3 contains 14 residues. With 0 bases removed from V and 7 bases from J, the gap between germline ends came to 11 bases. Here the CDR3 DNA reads TGTGCCAGCAGCGTAGACGTGGGTGGGAATGAGCAGTTCTTC. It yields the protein CASSVDVGGNEQFF.

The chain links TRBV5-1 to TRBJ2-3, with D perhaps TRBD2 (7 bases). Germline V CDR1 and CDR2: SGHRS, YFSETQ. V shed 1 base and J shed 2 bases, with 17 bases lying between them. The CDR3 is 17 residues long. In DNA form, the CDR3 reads TGCGCCAGCAGCTTGTTAGGGGGGGCAACTCCCACAGATACGCAGTATTTT. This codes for CASSLLGGATPTDTQYF.

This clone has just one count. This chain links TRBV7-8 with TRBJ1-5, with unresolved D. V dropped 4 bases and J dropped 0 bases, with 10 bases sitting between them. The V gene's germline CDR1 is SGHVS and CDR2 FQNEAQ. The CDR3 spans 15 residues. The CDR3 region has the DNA TGTGCCAGCAGCTCTGGACGGCTTAGCAATCAGCCCCAGCATTTT. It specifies CASSSGRLSNQPQHF.

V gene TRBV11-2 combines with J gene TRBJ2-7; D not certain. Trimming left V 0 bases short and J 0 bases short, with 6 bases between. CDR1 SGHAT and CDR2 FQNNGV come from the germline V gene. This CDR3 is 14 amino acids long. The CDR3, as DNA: TGTGCCAGCAGCTTAGATATACACTCCTACGAGCAGTACTTC. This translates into CASSLDIHSYEQYF. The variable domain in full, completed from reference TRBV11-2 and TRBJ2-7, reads EAGVAQSPRYKIIEKRQSVAFWCNPISGHATLYWYQQILGQGPKLLIQFQNNGVVDDSQLPKDRFSAERLKGVDSTLKIQPAKLEDSAVYLCASSLDIHSYEQYFGPGTRLTVT.

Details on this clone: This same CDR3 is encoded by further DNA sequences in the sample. CDR3 sequence reads: CASSWGTSGATDTQYF. DNA of the CDR3: TGCGCCAGCAGCTGGGGGACTAGCGGGGCGACAGATACGCAGTATTTT. The chain employs TRBV5-1 and TRBJ2-3; 13 nucleotides agree with TRBD2. The trim removed 3 bases at V and 3 bases at J, leaving 4 bases unmatched. The CDR3 runs 16 residues. CDR1 is SGHRS and CDR2 is YFSETQ in the germline V gene. The variable domain in full, with the rest retrieved from reference TRBV5-1 and TRBJ2-3, is KAGVTQTPRYLIKTRGQQVTLSCSPISGHRSVSWYQQTPGQGLQFLFEYFSETQRNKGNFPGRFSGRQFSNSRSEMNVSTLELGDSALYLCASSWGTSGATDTQYFGPGTRLTVL.

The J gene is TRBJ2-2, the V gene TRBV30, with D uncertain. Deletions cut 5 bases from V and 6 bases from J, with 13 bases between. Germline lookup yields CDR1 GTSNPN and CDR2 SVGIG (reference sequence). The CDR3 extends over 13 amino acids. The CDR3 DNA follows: TGTGCCTGGGGTAGAACAAACGCCGGGGAGCTGTTTTTT. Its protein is CAWGRTNAGELFF.

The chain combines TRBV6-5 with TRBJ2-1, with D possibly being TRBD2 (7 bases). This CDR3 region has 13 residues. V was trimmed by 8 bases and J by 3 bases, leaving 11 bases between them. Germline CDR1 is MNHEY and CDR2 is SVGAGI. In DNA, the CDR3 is TGTGCCAGCTCGGGGGGACACTACAATGAGCAGTTCTTC. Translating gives CASSGGHYNEQFF.

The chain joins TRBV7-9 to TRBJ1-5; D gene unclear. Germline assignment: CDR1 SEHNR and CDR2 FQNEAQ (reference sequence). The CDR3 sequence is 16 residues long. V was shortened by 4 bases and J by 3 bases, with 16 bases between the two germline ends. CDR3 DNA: TGTGCCAGCAGCTCCTACCTCGGGGAGGTCAATCAGCCCCAGCATTTT. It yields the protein CASSSYLGEVNQPQHF.

The chain's CDR3 is CASSFRYDSSYEQYF. The DNA of the CDR3 is TGTGCCAGCAGCTTCAGATACGACAGTTCCTACGAGCAGTACTTC. The V and J genes are TRBV7-9 and TRBJ2-7, with D possibly matching TRBD1 (5 bases). The V gene's germline CDR1 is SEHNR and CDR2 FQNEAQ (reference sequence). CDR3 length: 15 residues. V dropped 3 bases and J dropped 1 base, with 13 bases sitting between them. Full variable domain (missing parts from reference TRBV7-9 and TRBJ2-7): DTGVSQNPRHKITKRGQNVTFRCDPISEHNRLYWYRQTLGQGPEFLTYFQNEAQLEKSRLLSDRFSAERPKGSFSTLEIQRTEQGDSAMYLCASSFRYDSSYEQYFGPGTRLTVT.

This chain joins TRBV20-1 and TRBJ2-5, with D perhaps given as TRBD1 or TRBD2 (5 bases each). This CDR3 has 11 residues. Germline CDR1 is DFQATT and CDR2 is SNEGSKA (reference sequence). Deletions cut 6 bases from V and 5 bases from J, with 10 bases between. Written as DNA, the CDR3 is TGCAGTGCAGGGACCGGGGAGACCCAGTACTTC. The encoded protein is CSAGTGETQYF.

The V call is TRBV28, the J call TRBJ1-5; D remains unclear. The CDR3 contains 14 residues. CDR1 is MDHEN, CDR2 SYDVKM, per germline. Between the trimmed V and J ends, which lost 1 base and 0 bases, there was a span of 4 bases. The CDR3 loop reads CASSLFGSNQPQHF. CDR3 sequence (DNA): TGTGCCAGCAGTTTATTTGGTAGCAATCAGCCCCAGCATTTT. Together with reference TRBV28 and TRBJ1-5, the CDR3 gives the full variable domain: DVKVTQSSRYLVKRTGEKVFLECVQDMDHENMFWYRQDPGLGLRLIYFSYDVKMKEKGDIPEGYSVSREKKERFSLILESASTNQTSMYLCASSLFGSNQPQHFGDGTRLSIL.

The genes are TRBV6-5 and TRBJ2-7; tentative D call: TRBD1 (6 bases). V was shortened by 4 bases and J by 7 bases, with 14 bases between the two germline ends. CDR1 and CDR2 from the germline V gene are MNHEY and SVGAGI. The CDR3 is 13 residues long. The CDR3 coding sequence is TGTGCCAGCAGTTTTAGACAGGTCACTGAGCAGTACTTC. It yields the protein CASSFRQVTEQYF.

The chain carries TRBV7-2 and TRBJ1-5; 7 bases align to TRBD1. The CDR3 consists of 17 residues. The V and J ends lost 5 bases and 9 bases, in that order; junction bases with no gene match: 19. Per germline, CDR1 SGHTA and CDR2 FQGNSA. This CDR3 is CASSDLRETGPPWPQHF. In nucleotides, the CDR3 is TGTGCCAGCAGCGACTTAAGAGAGACAGGGCCCCCATGGCCCCAGCATTTT.

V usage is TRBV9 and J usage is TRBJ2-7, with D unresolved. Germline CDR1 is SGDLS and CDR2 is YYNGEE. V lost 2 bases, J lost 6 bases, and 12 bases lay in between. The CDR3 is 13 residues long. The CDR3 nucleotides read TGTGCCAGCAGCGTGTCATCGCTTAGCGAGCAGTACTTC. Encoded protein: CASSVSSLSEQYF.

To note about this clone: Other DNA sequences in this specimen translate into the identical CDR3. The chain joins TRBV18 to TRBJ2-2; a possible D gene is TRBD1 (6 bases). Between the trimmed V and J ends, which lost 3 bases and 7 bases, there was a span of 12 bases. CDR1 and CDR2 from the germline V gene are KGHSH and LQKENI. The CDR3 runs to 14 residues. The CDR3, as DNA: TGTGCCAGCTCACCGGGCCAGGGGAACGGGGAGCTGTTTTTT. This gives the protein CASSPGQGNGELFF.

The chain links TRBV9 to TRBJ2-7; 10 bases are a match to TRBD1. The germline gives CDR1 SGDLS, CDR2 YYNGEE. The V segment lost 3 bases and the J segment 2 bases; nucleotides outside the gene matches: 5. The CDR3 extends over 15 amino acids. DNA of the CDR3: TGTGCCAGCAGCGGACGGGACAGGGGCACCTACGAGCAGTACTTC. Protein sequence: CASSGRDRGTYEQYF.

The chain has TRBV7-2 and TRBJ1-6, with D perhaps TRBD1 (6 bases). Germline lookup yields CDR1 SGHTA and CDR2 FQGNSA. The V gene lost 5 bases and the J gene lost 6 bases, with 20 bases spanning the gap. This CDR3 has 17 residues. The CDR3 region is CASSPRGGAGRNSPLHF. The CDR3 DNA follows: TGTGCCAGCAGCCCAAGGGGGGGGGCCGGCCGTAATTCACCCCTCCACTTT.

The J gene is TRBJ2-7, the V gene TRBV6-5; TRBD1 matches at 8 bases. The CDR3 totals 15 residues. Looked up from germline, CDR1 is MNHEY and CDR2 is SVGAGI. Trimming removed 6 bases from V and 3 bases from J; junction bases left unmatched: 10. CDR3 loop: CASSPRTGQLYEQYF. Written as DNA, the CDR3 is TGTGCCAGCAGCCCCAGGACAGGGCAACTCTACGAGCAGTACTTC.

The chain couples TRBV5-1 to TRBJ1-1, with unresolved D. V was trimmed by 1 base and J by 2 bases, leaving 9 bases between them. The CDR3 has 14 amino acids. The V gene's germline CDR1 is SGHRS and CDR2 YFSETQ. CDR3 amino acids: CASSLSGFNTEAFF. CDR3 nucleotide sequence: TGCGCCAGCAGCTTGTCGGGGTTTAACACTGAAGCTTTCTTT. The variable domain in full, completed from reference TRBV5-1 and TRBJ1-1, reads KAGVTQTPRYLIKTRGQQVTLSCSPISGHRSVSWYQQTPGQGLQFLFEYFSETQRNKGNFPGRFSGRQFSNSRSEMNVSTLELGDSALYLCASSLSGFNTEAFFGQGTRLTVV.